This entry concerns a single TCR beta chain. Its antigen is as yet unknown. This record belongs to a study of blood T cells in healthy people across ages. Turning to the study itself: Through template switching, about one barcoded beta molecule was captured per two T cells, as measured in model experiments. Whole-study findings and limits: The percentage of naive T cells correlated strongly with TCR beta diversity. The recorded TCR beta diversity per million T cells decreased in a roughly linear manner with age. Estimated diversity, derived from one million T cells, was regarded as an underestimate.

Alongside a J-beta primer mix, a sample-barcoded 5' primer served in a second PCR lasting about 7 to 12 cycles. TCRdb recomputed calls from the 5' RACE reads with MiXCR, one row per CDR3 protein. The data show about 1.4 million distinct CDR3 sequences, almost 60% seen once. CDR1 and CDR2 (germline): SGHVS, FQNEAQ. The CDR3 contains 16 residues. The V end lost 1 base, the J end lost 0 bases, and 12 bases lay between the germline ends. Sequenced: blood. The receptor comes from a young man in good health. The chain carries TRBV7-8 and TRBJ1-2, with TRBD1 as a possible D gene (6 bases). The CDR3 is CASSLEEGEPNYGYTF. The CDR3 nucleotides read TGTGCCAGCAGCTTAGAGGAGGGGGAGCCTAACTATGGCTACACCTTC. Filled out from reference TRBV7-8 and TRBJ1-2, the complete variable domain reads GAGVSQSPRYKVAKRGQDVALRCDPISGHVSLFWYQQALGQGPEFLTYFQNEAQLDKSGLPSDRFFAERPEGSVSTLKIQRTQQEDSAVYLCASSLEEGEPNYGYTFGSGTRLTVV.